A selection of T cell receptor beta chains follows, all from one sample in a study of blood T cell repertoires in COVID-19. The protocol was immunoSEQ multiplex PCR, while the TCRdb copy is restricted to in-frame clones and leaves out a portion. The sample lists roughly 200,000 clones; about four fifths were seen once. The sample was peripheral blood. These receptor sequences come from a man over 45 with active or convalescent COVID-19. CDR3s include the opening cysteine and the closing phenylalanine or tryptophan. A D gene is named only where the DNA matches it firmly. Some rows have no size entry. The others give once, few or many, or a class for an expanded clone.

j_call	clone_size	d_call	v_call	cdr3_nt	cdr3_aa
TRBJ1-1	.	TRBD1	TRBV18	TGTGCCAGCTCACTCAGGGGGATAACTGAAGCTTTCTTT	CASSLRGITEAFF
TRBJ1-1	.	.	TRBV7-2	TGTGCCAGCAGCTTAGTATTGTCGGCTGAAGCTTTCTTT	CASSLVLSAEAFF
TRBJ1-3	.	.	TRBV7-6	TGTGCCAGCAGCCTTCAACAGGGCTCTGGAAACACCATATATTTT	CASSLQQGSGNTIYF
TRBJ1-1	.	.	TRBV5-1	TGCGCCAGCAGCTTGGACGGCAGGTCTAACACTGAAGCTTTCTTT	CASSLDGRSNTEAFF
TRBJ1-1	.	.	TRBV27	TGTGCCAGCAGTTTGACAGGGAACACTGAAGCTTTCTTT	CASSLTGNTEAFF
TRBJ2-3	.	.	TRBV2	TGTGCCAGCAGTGTTCTAGCAGTAGATACGCAGTATTTT	CASSVLAVDTQYF
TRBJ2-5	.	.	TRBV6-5	TGTGCCAGCTCTGTGGGGGCAACGAATCAAGAGACCCAGTACTTC	CASSVGATNQETQYF
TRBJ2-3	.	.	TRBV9	TGTGCCAGCAGCGCCTCCTACGGGACAGATACGCAGTATTTT	CASSASYGTDTQYF
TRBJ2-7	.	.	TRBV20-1	TGCAGTGCTAGTCTGCGCAGGGGTTCCTACGAGCAGTACTTC	CSASLRRGSYEQYF
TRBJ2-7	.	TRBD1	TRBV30	TGTGCCTGGGACAGGGGGAGCTCCTACGAGCAGTACTTC	CAWDRGSSYEQYF
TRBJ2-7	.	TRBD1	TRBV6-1	TGTGCCAGCAGTGAAGGACAGGGGGCGCTTGGCTACGAGCAGTACTTC	CASSEGQGALGYEQYF
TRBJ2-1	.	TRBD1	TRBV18	TGTGCCAGCTCAAGGGGACAGGTATGGGAGCAGTTCTTC	CASSRGQVWEQFF
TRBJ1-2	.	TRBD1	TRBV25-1	TGTGCCAGCAGTGAACCCGGACAGGGGTTAGGAGGAGGCTACACCTTC	CASSEPGQGLGGGYTF
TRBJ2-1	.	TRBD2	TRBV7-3	TGTGCCAGCACCTTTAGCGGGGGGGCCACGGAGCAGTTCTTC	CASTFSGGATEQFF
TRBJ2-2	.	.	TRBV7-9	TGTGCCAGCAGCTCCGACAGGCCCGGGGAGCTGTTTTTT	CASSSDRPGELFF
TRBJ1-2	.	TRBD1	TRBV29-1	TGCAGCGTTGGGCAGGGGGCTAACTATGGCTACACCTTC	CSVGQGANYGYTF
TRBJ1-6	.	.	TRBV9	TGTGCCAGCAGCCGCTCGGGGCCCCTCCACTTT	CASSRSGPLHF
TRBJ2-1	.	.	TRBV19	TGTGCCACCAGTATGACGAGGGGGGGCTCCAATGAGCAGTTCTTC	CATSMTRGGSNEQFF
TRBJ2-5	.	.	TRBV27	TGTGCCAGCAGTTCAGGCCCGGAGGGGACCCAGTACTTC	CASSSGPEGTQYF
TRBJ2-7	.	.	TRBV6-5	TGTGCCAGCAGCGCCGGACAGCCAAGCTCCTACGAGCAGTACTTC	CASSAGQPSSYEQYF
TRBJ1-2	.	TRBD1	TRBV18	TGTGCCAGCTCACCCAGTGGGACAGCCTATGGCTACACCTTC	CASSPSGTAYGYTF
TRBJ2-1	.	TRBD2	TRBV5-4	TGTGCCAGCAGCTTGAAACTAGCGGGGGGTGTGGATGAGCAGTTCTTC	CASSLKLAGGVDEQFF
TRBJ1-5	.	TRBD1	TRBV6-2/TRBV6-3	TGTGCCAGCAGTTTCCCGGGACAGGGGCTAAATAGCAATCAGCCCCAGCATTTT	CASSFPGQGLNSNQPQHF
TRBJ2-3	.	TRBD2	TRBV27	TGTGCCAGCAGTTTACTAGCGGGGGGGTTAGATACGCAGTATTTT	CASSLLAGGLDTQYF
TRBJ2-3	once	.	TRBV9	TGTGCCAGCAGCGTAGATGCGCGGGGCATAGGGAATACGCAGTATTTT	CASSVDARGIGNTQYF
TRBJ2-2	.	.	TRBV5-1	TGCGCCAGCAGCTTGGAGGGGTGGTCGGACACCGGGGAGCTGTTTTTT	CASSLEGWSDTGELFF
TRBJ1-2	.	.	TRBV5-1	TGCGCCAGCAGCTTGGAAGGGGGAAACTATGGCTACACCTTC	CASSLEGGNYGYTF
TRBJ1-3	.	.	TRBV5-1	TGCGCCAGCAGCTTGTCGGACAGCTCTGGAAACACCATATATTTT	CASSLSDSSGNTIYF
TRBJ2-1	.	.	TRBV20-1	TGCAGCGCCGGGACTTTCAATGAGCAGTTCTTC	CSAGTFNEQFF
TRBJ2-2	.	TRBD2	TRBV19	TGTGCCAGTAGTATAGGGTCCCTAGCGGGGGGGCTTGGCACCGGGGAGCTGTTTTTT	CASSIGSLAGGLGTGELFF
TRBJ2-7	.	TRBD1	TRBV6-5	TGTGCCAGCTCTGAGAGACAGGGGGAATGGGACGAGCAGTACTTC	CASSERQGEWDEQYF
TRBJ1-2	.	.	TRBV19	TGTGCCATTTGGACTAAAAACTATGGCTACACCTTC	CAIWTKNYGYTF
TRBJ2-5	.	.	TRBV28	TGTGCCAGCACCAGGGGTTGGCAAGAGACCCAGTACTTC	CASTRGWQETQYF
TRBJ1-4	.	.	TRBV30	TGTGCCTGGAGTGTACAATGGGAAAAACTGTTTTTT	CAWSVQWEKLFF
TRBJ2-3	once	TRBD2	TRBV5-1	TGCGCCAGCAGCTTGGTCCTAGCGGGGGGGGATACGCAGTATTTT	CASSLVLAGGDTQYF
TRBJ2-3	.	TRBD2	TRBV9	TGTGCCAGCAGCGCCCGTCGGACTAGCGATAGGACAGATACGCAGTATTTT	CASSARRTSDRTDTQYF
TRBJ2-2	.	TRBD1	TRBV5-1	TGCGCCAGCAGCAGACACTCACAGGGGGCGCCCGGGGAGCTGTTTTTT	CASSRHSQGAPGELFF
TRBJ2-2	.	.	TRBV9	TGTGCCAGCAGCGTAGGTCTCACCGGGGAGCTGTTTTTT	CASSVGLTGELFF
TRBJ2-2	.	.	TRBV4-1	TGCGCCAGCAGCCTTAGGGAGACCGGGGAGCTGTTTTTT	CASSLRETGELFF
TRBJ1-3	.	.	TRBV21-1	TGTGCCAGCAACCTGGGACATCTCTCTGGAAACACCATATATTTT	CASNLGHLSGNTIYF
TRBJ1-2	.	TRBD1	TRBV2	TGTGCCAGCAGAGGGGGACAGGACTATGGCTACACCTTC	CASRGGQDYGYTF
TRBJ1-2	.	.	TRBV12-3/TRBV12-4	TGTGCCAGCAGTTTAAACAGGGTAGAGGGCTACACCTTC	CASSLNRVEGYTF
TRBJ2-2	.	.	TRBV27	TGTGCCAGCCCCCGGGACACAACCCCTTCGAACACCGGGGAGCTGTTTTTT	CASPRDTTPSNTGELFF
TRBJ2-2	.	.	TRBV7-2	TGTGCCAGCAGCTTACCGGGAAACACCGGGGAGCTGTTTTTT	CASSLPGNTGELFF
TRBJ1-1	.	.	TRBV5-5	TGTGCCAGCAGCTCCTCGGGCAGGGATGGTCCTGAAGCTTTCTTT	CASSSSGRDGPEAFF
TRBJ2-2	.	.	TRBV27	TGTGCCAGCAGTTTAGCCTCGATAGCGAACACCGGGGAGCTGTTTTTT	CASSLASIANTGELFF
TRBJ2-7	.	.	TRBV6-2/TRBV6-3	TGTGCCAGCAGTTTCGAGGGTTACGAGCAGTACTTC	CASSFEGYEQYF
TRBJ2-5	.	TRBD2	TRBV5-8	TGTGCCAGCAGCCCTAGCGGGGGACAAGAGACCCAGTACTTC	CASSPSGGQETQYF
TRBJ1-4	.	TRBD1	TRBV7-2	TGTGCCAGCAGCGCCCGGACAGGGTATCAAAAACTGTTTTTT	CASSARTGYQKLFF
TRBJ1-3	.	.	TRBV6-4	TGTGCCAGCGGAAGGGGCCTCTCTGGAAACACCATATATTTT	CASGRGLSGNTIYF